The rows below give T cell receptor beta chains drawn from one sample of a study of blood T cell repertoires in COVID-19. Sequencing was performed with immunoSEQ multiplex PCR; in TCRdb, only in-frame clones are kept and a portion is missing. The table records almost 95,000 clones, 87% of them present only once. The sample consisted of peripheral blood. The receptor set was obtained from an older woman with COVID-19, enrolled during active disease. The CDR3 runs from the conserved cysteine through the conserved F or W. D genes are given only for firm matches. Not all rows give a size; the values are once, few, many and, for expanded clones, a class.

>TRBJ1-5|NA|TRBV18|TRBD1
TGTGCCAGCTCATTTGGACAGGGGAGCAATCAGCCCCAGCATTTT
CASSFGQGSNQPQHF
>TRBJ2-7|NA|TRBV7-9|TRBD2
TGTGCCAGCAGCTTATCCACGGGGGGGCCCAGTGACGAGCAGTACTTC
CASSLSTGGPSDEQYF
>TRBJ1-1|few|TRBV12-5|NA
TGTGCTAGTGGTTTGGTCGGTGTGGTGGGGCCTTTCTTT
CASGLVGVVGPFF
>TRBJ2-7|NA|TRBV6-5|TRBD1
TGTGCCAGCAGTCTGACCGGGACAGGGGGAGACGAGCAGTACTTC
CASSLTGTGGDEQYF
>TRBJ2-5|once|TRBV9|TRBD2
TGTGCCAGCAGCGGAATAGCGGGGGGGCCGGAGACCCAGTACTTC
CASSGIAGGPETQYF
>TRBJ1-1|NA|TRBV29-1|NA
TGCAGCGTCACCCGGGGGGATAACACTGAAGCTTTCTTT
CSVTRGDNTEAFF
>TRBJ2-5|once|TRBV5-1|TRBD1
TGCGCCAGCAGCTCGAACCCGGGACAGGGGCGACAAGAGACCCAGTACTTC
CASSSNPGQGRQETQYF
>TRBJ2-1|NA|TRBV6-5|TRBD2
TGTGCCAGCAGTTACATTGCGGGGGGGATGTATGAGCAGTTCTTC
CASSYIAGGMYEQFF
>TRBJ1-2|few|TRBV12-3/TRBV12-4|NA
TGTGCCAGCAGTTTAGGGCAGGGGTATGGCTACACCTTC
CASSLGQGYGYTF
>TRBJ1-1|NA|TRBV29-1|NA
TGCAGCGTTGGACACTTGGGCTCTGAAGCTTTCTTT
CSVGHLGSEAFF
>TRBJ1-6|NA|TRBV10-3|TRBD1
TGTGCCATCAGTGTGGGGACAGGGAATTCACCCCTCCACTTT
CAISVGTGNSPLHF
>TRBJ1-2|NA|TRBV11-2|NA
TGTGCCAGCAGCTTAGACGTTGATGGCTACACCTTC
CASSLDVDGYTF
>TRBJ1-5|NA|TRBV20-1|NA
TGCAGTGCCCAGGGTGGTCAGCCCCAGCATTTT
CSAQGGQPQHF
>TRBJ2-3|NA|TRBV19|TRBD2
TGTGCCAGTAGTATACTTTCTAGCGGGGGATCCACAGATACGCAGTATTTT
CASSILSSGGSTDTQYF
>TRBJ2-7|NA|TRBV6-5|NA
TGTGCCAGCAGTTACTCGAGTCAGGGGCTGGCGCTGCAGTACTTC
CASSYSSQGLALQYF
>TRBJ2-1|once|TRBV29-1|NA
TGCAGCGTACGGAGCATGGTCGTCAATGAGCAGTTCTTC
CSVRSMVVNEQFF
>TRBJ1-4|NA|TRBV28|TRBD1
TGTGCCAGCAGTCGACAGGGAATGTGGGATGAAAAACTGTTTTTT
CASSRQGMWDEKLFF
>TRBJ2-5|NA|TRBV7-2|NA
TGTGCCAGCAGCTCACAGGGTTGGGAGACCCAGTACTTC
CASSSQGWETQYF
>TRBJ2-7|NA|TRBV7-9|TRBD2
TGTGCCAGCAGCTTGCGGGGGGGCTACGAGCAGTACTTC
CASSLRGGYEQYF
>TRBJ2-1|NA|TRBV28|TRBD2
TGTGCCAGCATCGGGACTAATTACAATGAGCAGTTCTTC
CASIGTNYNEQFF
>TRBJ2-1|NA|TRBV7-3|NA
TGTGCCAGCAGCTTAAAAGGAAGGACGGGGGACAATGAGCAGTTCTTC
CASSLKGRTGDNEQFF
>TRBJ1-2|NA|TRBV27|TRBD1
TGTGCCAGCAGTTTCGACAGGGGTTATGGCTACACCTTC
CASSFDRGYGYTF
>TRBJ2-7|NA|TRBV9|TRBD1
TGTGCCAGCAGCCAGACAGGGGTCGGGGAGCAGTACTTC
CASSQTGVGEQYF
>TRBJ2-2|NA|TRBV27|NA
TGTGCCAGCAAAAACATTAACACCGGGGAGCTGTTTTTT
CASKNINTGELFF
>TRBJ1-4|NA|TRBV7-2|TRBD1
TGTGCCAGCAGCTGGGGACAGGGGGATGGGGAAAAACTGTTTTTT
CASSWGQGDGEKLFF
>TRBJ2-7|NA|TRBV6-2/TRBV6-3|TRBD2
TGTGCCAGCAGTTACTTGGGGCGGGGGTTCGACGAGCAGTACTTC
CASSYLGRGFDEQYF
>TRBJ1-1|few|TRBV18|TRBD1
TGTGCCAGCTCTCCGGGGACAGGGAGCCTGGGGACTGAAGCTTTCTTT
CASSPGTGSLGTEAFF
>TRBJ1-2|NA|TRBV7-2|NA
TGTGCCAGCAGCTCAGGGTTCTATTCCTACACCTTC
CASSSGFYSYTF
>TRBJ1-5|NA|TRBV4-3|TRBD1
TGCGCCAGCAGCCAAGATCTATGGATACCGGGACAGGGGGATCAGCCCCAGCATTTT
CASSQDLWIPGQGDQPQHF
>TRBJ2-5|NA|TRBV9|TRBD1
TGTGCCAGCAGCGTAGGGGACAGGGGTTGGGAGACCCAGTACTTC
CASSVGDRGWETQYF
>TRBJ1-1|once|TRBV28|NA
TGTGCCAGCAGTCCTCCGGCCAGAAGGGGTGAAGCTTTCTTT
CASSPPARRGEAFF
>TRBJ2-1|once|TRBV11-3|NA
TGTGCCAGCAGCCACGGCCGGGAACATGAGCAGTTCTTC
CASSHGREHEQFF
>TRBJ1-2|NA|TRBV28|TRBD1
TGTGCCAGCAGCCCAGGACAGGGCTTCCGGTATGGCTACACCTTC
CASSPGQGFRYGYTF
>TRBJ1-2|medium-sized|TRBV7-9|TRBD1
TGTGCCAGCAGCTTAGACGGGACAGGGGACTATGGCTACACCTTC
CASSLDGTGDYGYTF
>TRBJ2-3|NA|TRBV9|TRBD2
TGTGCCAGCAGCCCTGGACTAGTTAGCACAGATACGCAGTATTTT
CASSPGLVSTDTQYF
>TRBJ1-1|NA|TRBV7-9|NA
TGTGCCAGCAGCTTCGGGATGGGGGCGAACACTGAAGCTTTCTTT
CASSFGMGANTEAFF
>TRBJ2-1|few|TRBV6-5|NA
TGTGCCAGCAGTTACTCTCGGGGGGCCAATGAGCAGTTCTTC
CASSYSRGANEQFF
>TRBJ1-6|NA|TRBV27|NA
TGTGCCAGCAGGCTGAGCTCCTATAATTCACCCCTCCACTTT
CASRLSSYNSPLHF
>TRBJ2-1|NA|TRBV28|NA
TGTGCCAGCAGTTCTACCCCGGGTCCTGAGCAGTTCTTC
CASSSTPGPEQFF
>TRBJ2-3|NA|TRBV5-6|TRBD2
TGTGCCAGCAGGCGGGGGACTAGCACAGATACGCAGTATTTT
CASRRGTSTDTQYF
>TRBJ1-5|NA|TRBV10-1|NA
TGCGCCAGCAGCCTGGACTCGAACCCCAATCAGCCCCAGCATTTT
CASSLDSNPNQPQHF
>TRBJ1-2|NA|TRBV7-8|NA
TGTGCCAGCAGCTACGGGACACCAGGTTACTATGGCTACACCTTC
CASSYGTPGYYGYTF
>TRBJ1-2|once|TRBV30|NA
TGTGCCTGGAGTCCCGGGCAGGGCCGCTATGGCTACACCTTC
CAWSPGQGRYGYTF
>TRBJ2-2|NA|TRBV29-1|NA
TGCAGCGTTGAAGGGGGGGGCGCAGACACCGGGGAGCTGTTTTTT
CSVEGGGADTGELFF
>TRBJ1-5|NA|TRBV7-8|TRBD1
TGTGCCAGCAGCCCACGGGACAGATATAGCAATCAGCCCCAGCATTTT
CASSPRDRYSNQPQHF